This TCR beta chain originates from a study of response to subunit inactivated influenza vaccine. There are a few counts of this clonotype. Antigen specificity is unknown. The germline gives CDR1 MNHEY, CDR2 SVGEGT. CDR3 length: 15 residues. Losses at the gene ends were 6 bases for V and 5 bases for J; bases not matched to a gene: 8. TCRdb called the RT-PCR reads again in MiXCR, with one record for every CDR3 protein. The sample lists about 160,000 distinct CDR3 sequences; about 10% were seen once. Study-level points and caveats: That few new T cells are recruited by each seasonal influenza vaccination was the authors' suggestion.

The sequence derives from a man between 50 and 75 years old who received an inactivated influenza vaccine. The sample here was CD8+ T cells sorted from PBMCs, taken about 24 months after vaccination. The chain carries TRBV6-2 or TRBV6-3 and TRBJ2-1, with 9 bases identical to TRBD2. Here the CDR3 reads CASRDSGRRDNEQFF. CDR3 nucleotide sequence: TGTGCCAGCAGGGATAGCGGGAGAAGGGACAATGAGCAGTTCTTC.